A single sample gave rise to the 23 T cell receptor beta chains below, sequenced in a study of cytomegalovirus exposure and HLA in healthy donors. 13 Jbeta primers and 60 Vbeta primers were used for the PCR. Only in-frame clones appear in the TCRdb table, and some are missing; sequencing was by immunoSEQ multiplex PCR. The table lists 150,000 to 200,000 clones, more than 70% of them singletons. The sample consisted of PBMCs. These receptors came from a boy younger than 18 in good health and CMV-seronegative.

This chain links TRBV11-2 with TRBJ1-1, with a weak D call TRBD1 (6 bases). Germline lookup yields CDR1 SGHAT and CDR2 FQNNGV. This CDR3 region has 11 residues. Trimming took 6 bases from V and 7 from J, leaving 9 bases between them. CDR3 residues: CASSQTGEAFF. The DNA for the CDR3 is TGTGCCAGCAGTCAGACAGGTGAAGCTTTCTTT.

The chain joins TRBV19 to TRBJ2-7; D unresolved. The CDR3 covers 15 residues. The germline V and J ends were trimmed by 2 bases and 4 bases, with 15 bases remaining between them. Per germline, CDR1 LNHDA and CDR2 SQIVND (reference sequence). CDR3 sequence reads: CASSISSRDLYEQYF. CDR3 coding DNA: TGTGCCAGTAGTATAAGCTCCCGCGACTTGTACGAGCAGTACTTC.

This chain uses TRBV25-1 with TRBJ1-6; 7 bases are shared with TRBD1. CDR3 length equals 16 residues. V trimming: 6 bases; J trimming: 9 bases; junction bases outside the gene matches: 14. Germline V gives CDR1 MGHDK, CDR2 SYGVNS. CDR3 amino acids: CASRAFRGGRTSPLHF. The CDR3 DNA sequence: TGTGCCAGCAGGGCTTTCCGAGGGGGCCGAACTTCACCCCTCCACTTT.

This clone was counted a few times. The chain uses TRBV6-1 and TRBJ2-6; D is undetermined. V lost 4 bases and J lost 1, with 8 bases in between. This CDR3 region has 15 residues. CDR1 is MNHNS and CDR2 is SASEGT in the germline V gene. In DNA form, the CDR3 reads TGTGCCAGCAGTGTTAAATCTTCTGGGGCCAACGTCCTGACTTTC. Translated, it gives CASSVKSSGANVLTF.

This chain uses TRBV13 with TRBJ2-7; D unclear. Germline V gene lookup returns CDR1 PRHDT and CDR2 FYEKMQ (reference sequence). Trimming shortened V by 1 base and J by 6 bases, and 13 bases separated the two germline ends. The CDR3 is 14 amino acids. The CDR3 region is CASSLESVSPEQYF. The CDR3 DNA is TGTGCCAGCAGCTTAGAATCAGTGTCCCCCGAGCAGTACTTC.

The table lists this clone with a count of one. The CDR3 protein is CASSLEVSGVVYTF. Written as DNA, the CDR3 is TGTGCCAGCAGCTTAGAGGTGTCAGGGGTTGTCTACACCTTC. The chain couples TRBV7-9 to TRBJ1-2; weak D call: TRBD1 (6 bases). CDR1 and CDR2 from the germline V gene are SEHNR and FQNEAQ (reference sequence). Trimming pared 1 base from V and 10 bases from J, leaving 16 bases between. The CDR3 totals 14 residues.

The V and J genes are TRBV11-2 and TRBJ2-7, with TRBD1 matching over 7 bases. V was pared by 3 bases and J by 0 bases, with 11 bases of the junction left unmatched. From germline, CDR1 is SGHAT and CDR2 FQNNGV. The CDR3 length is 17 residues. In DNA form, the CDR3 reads TGTGCCAGCAGCTTTTCCGGGCTCAGGGACAGCTCCTACGAGCAGTACTTC. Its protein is CASSFSGLRDSSYEQYF.

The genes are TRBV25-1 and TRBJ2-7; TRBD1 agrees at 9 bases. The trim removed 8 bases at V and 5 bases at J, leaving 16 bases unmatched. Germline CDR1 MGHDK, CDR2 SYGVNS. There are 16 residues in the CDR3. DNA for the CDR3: TGTGCCAGCCGGCAAGACAGGGGGGTTGATGCCAACGAGCAGTACTTC. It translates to CASRQDRGVDANEQYF.

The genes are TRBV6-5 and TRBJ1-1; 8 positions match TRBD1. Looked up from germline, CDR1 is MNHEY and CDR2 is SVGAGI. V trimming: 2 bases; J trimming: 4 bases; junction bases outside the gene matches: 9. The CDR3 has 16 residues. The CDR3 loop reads CASSYAFRTGTTEAFF. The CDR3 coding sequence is TGTGCCAGCAGTTACGCATTTAGGACAGGGACCACTGAAGCTTTCTTT.

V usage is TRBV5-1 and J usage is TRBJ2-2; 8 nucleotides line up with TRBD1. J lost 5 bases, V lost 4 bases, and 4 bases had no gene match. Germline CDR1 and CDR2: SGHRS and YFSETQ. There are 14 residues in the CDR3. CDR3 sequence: CASSPGQGTGELFF. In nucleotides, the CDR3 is TGCGCCAGCAGCCCAGGACAGGGAACCGGGGAGCTGTTTTTT.

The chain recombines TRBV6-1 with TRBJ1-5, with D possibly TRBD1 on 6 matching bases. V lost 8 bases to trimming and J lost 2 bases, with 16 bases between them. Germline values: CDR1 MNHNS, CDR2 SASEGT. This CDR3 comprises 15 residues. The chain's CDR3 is CASCGGRAGNQPQHF. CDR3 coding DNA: TGTGCCAGCTGTGGGGGGCGGGCTGGCAATCAGCCCCAGCATTTT.

In DNA, the CDR3 is TGTGCCAGCAATCCGGGTTTGGAAAAACTGTTTTTT. It yields the protein CASNPGLEKLFF. The chain combines TRBV6-6 with TRBJ1-4; D is undetermined. CDR3 length equals 12 residues. Trimming left V 7 bases short and J 8 bases short, with 11 bases between. The germline V gene has CDR1 MNHNY and CDR2 SVGAGI (reference sequence).

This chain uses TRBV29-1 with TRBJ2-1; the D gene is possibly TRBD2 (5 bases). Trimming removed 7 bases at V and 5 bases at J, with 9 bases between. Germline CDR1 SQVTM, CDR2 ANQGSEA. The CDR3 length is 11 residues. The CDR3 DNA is TGCAGCGCCCTGAGGGACAATGAGCAGTTCTTC. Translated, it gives CSALRDNEQFF.

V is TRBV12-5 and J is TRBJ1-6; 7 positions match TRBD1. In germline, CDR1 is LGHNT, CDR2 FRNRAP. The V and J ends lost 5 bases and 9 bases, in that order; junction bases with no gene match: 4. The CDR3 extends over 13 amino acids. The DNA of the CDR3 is TGTGCTAGTGGTCTGACAGGGATTTCACCCCTCCACTTT. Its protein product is CASGLTGISPLHF.

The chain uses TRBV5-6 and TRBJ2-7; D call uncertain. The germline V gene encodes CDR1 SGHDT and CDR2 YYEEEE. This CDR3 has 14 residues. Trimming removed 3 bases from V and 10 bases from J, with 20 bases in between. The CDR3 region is CASSSDGPAFEQYF. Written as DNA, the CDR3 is TGTGCCAGCAGCTCCGATGGGCCGGCGTTCGAACAGTACTTC.

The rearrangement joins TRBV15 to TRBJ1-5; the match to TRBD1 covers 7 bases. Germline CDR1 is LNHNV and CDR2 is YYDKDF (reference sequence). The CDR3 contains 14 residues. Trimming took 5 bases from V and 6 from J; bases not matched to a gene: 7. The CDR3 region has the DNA TGTGCCACCAGCGTCGAGGGGGCTGGTCAGCCCCAGCATTTT. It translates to CATSVEGAGQPQHF.

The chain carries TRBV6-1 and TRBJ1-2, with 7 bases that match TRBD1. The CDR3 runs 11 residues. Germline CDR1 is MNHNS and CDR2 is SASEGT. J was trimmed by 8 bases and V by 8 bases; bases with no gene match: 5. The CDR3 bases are TGTGCCAGCCTCAGGGGGTACGGCTACACCTTC. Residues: CASLRGYGYTF.

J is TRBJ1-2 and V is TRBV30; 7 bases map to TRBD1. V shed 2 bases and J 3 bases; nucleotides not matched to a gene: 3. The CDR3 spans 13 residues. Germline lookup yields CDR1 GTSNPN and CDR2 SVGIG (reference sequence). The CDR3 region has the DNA TGTGCCTGGAGTAGGGGGCGAGACTATGGCTACACCTTC. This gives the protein CAWSRGRDYGYTF.

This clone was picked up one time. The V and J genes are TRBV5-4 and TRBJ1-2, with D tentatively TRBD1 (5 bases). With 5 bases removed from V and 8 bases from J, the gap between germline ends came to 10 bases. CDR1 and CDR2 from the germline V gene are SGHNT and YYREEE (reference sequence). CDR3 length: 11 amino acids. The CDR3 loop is CASSSGQGYTF. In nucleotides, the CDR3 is TGTGCCAGCAGTTCAGGGCAAGGCTACACCTTC.

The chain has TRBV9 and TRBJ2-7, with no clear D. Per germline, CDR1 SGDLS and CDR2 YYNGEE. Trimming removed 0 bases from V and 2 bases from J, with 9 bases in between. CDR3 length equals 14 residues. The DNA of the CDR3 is TGTGCCAGCAGCGTAGGAGGCGACGCCTACGAGCAGTACTTC. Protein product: CASSVGGDAYEQYF.

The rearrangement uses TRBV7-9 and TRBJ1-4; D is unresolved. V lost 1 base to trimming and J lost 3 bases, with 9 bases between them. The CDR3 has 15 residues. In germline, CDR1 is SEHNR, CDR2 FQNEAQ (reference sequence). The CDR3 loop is CASSLVLGSNEKLFF. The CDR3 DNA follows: TGTGCCAGCAGCTTAGTTCTGGGCTCTAATGAAAAACTGTTTTTT. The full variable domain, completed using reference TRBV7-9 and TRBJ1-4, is DTGVSQNPRHKITKRGQNVTFRCDPISEHNRLYWYRQTLGQGPEFLTYFQNEAQLEKSRLLSDRFSAERPKGSFSTLEIQRTEQGDSAMYLCASSLVLGSNEKLFFGSGTQLSVL.

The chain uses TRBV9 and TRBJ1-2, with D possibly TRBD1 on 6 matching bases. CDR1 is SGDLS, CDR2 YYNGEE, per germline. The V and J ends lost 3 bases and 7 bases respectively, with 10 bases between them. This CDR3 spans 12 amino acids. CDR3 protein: CASSEGVRGYTF. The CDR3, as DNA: TGTGCCAGCAGCGAGGGGGTCCGTGGCTACACCTTC.

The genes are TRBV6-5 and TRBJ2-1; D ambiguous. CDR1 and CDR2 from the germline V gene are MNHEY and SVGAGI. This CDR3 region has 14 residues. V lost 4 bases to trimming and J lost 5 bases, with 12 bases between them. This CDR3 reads CASSLAGVNNEQFF. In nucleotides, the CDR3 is TGTGCCAGCAGTTTGGCCGGAGTAAACAATGAGCAGTTCTTC.